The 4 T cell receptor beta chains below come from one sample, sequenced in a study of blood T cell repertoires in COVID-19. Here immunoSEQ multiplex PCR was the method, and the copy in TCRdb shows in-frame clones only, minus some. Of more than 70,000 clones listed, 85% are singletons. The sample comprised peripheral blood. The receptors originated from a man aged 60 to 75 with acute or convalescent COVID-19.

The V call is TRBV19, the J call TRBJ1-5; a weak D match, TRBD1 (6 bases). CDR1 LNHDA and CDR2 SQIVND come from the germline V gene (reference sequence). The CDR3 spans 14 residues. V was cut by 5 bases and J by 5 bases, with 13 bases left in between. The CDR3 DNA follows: TGTGCCAGTAGTCACCGGGACACCGATCAGCCCCAGCATTTT. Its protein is CASSHRDTDQPQHF.

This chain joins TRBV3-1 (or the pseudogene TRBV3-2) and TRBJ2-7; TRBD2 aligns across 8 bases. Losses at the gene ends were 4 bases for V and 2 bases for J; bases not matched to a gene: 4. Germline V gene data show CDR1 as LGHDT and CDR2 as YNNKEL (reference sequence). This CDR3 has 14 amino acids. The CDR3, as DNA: TGTGCCAGCAGCCCCCCGGGACTAGCCTACGAGCAGTACTTC. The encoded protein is CASSPPGLAYEQYF.

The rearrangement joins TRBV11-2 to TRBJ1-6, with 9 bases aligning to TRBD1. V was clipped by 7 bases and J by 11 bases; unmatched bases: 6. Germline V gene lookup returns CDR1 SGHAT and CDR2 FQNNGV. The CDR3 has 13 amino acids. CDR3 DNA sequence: TGTGCCAGCACTCCCGGGACAGGGACACCCCTCCACTTT. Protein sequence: CASTPGTGTPLHF.

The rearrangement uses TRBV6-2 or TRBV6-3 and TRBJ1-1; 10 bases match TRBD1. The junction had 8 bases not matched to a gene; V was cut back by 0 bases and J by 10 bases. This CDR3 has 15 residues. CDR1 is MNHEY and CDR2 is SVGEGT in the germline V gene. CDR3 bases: TGTGCCAGCAGTTACTCCACCCGACAGGGGGCCGGAGCTTTCTTT. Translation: CASSYSTRQGAGAFF.